This T cell receptor (beta chain) comes out of a study of Ad26.COV2.S vaccination and SARS-CoV-2 variants. Study-wide background: Ad26.COV2.S arm of COV1001 included the donor. Doses of Ad26.COV2.S were injected into muscle once or twice, 56 days apart.

The table came from immunoSEQ multiplex PCR; TCRdb's copy has only in-frame clones and leaves some out. The sample contains approximately 480,000 clones, 70% to 90% of which appear only once. General study results and limits: The authors reported substantial breadth in spike-specific CD8+ and CD4+ T cell responses after vaccination. The placebo group had lower spike-specific TCR breadth than the vaccine recipients did.

On this clone: Its antigen remains unidentified.

Noted treatment: 15 to 20 received Ad26.COV2.S at low or high dose, single or two shots; about 5 received placebo; per-sample allocation not given. On day 63 after the first injection, vaccine and placebo recipients gave samples. The CDR3 is 16 residues long. The V gene's germline CDR1 is KGHSH and CDR2 LQKENI. The V and J ends lost 8 bases and 4 bases, in that order; junction bases with no gene match: 13. The source of this sequence is a person aged 18 to 65 who received the Ad26.COV2.S COVID-19 vaccine or a placebo. The J gene is TRBJ2-2, the V gene TRBV18; 7 positions agree with TRBD2. The input for sequencing was peripheral blood, taken in a trial of Ad26.COV2.S vaccine versus placebo. The CDR3 here is CASARKGREITGELFF. CDR3 DNA sequence: TGTGCCAGCGCACGCAAAGGGCGGGAGATCACCGGGGAGCTGTTTTTT.